These T cell receptor beta chains were read from a single sample in a study of shared clonotypes between healthy human individuals. The assay was immunoSEQ multiplex PCR, and TCRdb's table has in-frame clones only and misses some. Seen here are roughly 2 million clones, 95% observed once, and the top ten hold under 0.15%. Sequenced material: naive CD4+ T cells sorted from blood. Receptor source: a man aged 18 to 30 in good health. Both conserved end residues are part of each CDR3. The D gene is left open where the match is weak. The size field is filled for only some rows; it gives once, few, many or a size class.

cdr3_aa: CASSIGEAYEQYF; cdr3_nt: TGTGCCAGTAGTATAGGGGAGGCCTACGAGCAGTACTTC; clone_size: NA; j_call: TRBJ2-7; v_call: TRBV19; d_call: NA; cdr3_length: 13
cdr3_aa: CASSPPQGGNTEAFF; cdr3_nt: TGTGCCAGCAGCCCGCCGCAGGGGGGTAACACTGAAGCTTTCTTT; clone_size: NA; j_call: TRBJ1-1; v_call: TRBV7-9; d_call: TRBD1; cdr3_length: 15
cdr3_aa: CASSLDRVFTGELFF; cdr3_nt: TGTGCCAGCAGTCTCGACAGAGTTTTCACCGGGGAGCTGTTTTTT; clone_size: NA; j_call: TRBJ2-2; v_call: TRBV5-6; d_call: NA; cdr3_length: 15
cdr3_aa: CAMGQGMNTEAFF; cdr3_nt: TGTGCTATGGGACAGGGTATGAACACTGAAGCTTTCTTT; clone_size: NA; j_call: TRBJ1-1; v_call: TRBV6-1; d_call: TRBD1; cdr3_length: 13
cdr3_aa: CAIGTVAQAFF; cdr3_nt: TGTGCCATCGGGACTGTGGCCCAAGCTTTCTTT; clone_size: NA; j_call: TRBJ1-1; v_call: TRBV7-9; d_call: NA; cdr3_length: 11
cdr3_aa: CASSVGQGVGNTIYF; cdr3_nt: TGTGCCAGCAGCGTAGGGCAGGGGGTTGGAAACACCATATATTTT; clone_size: NA; j_call: TRBJ1-3; v_call: TRBV9; d_call: TRBD1; cdr3_length: 15
cdr3_aa: CASSRGTTREETQYF; cdr3_nt: TGCGCCAGCAGCCGCGGGACTACAAGAGAAGAGACCCAGTACTTC; clone_size: NA; j_call: TRBJ2-5; v_call: TRBV4-1; d_call: TRBD2; cdr3_length: 15
cdr3_aa: CASGRITEDGELFF; cdr3_nt: TGTGCTAGCGGGCGGATCACCGAGGACGGGGAGCTGTTTTTT; clone_size: NA; j_call: TRBJ2-2; v_call: TRBV7-7; d_call: TRBD2; cdr3_length: 14
cdr3_aa: CASSYSDRVDSPLHF; cdr3_nt: TGTGCCAGCAGTTACTCGGACAGGGTAGATTCACCCCTCCACTTT; clone_size: NA; j_call: TRBJ1-6; v_call: TRBV6-5; d_call: TRBD1; cdr3_length: 15
cdr3_aa: CASSFAGAQHF; cdr3_nt: TGTGCCAGCAGTTTCGCCGGGGCCCAGCATTTT; clone_size: NA; j_call: TRBJ1-5; v_call: TRBV28; d_call: NA; cdr3_length: 11
cdr3_aa: CASSFGTGDNSPLHF; cdr3_nt: TGTGCCAGCAGCTTTGGGACAGGGGATAATTCACCCCTCCACTTT; clone_size: once; j_call: TRBJ1-6; v_call: TRBV5-6; d_call: TRBD1; cdr3_length: 15
cdr3_aa: CASKAGGLTDTQYF; cdr3_nt: TGTGCCAGCAAGGCGGGGGGTCTCACAGATACGCAGTATTTT; clone_size: NA; j_call: TRBJ2-3; v_call: TRBV2; d_call: TRBD2; cdr3_length: 14
cdr3_aa: CASSYRILTGDTEAFF; cdr3_nt: TGTGCCAGCAGTTACCGCATACTCACAGGGGACACTGAAGCTTTCTTT; clone_size: NA; j_call: TRBJ1-1; v_call: TRBV6-5; d_call: TRBD1; cdr3_length: 16
cdr3_aa: CASSLTGVGNTIYF; cdr3_nt: TGTGCCAGCAGCCTGACAGGGGTTGGAAACACCATATATTTT; clone_size: NA; j_call: TRBJ1-3; v_call: TRBV14; d_call: TRBD1; cdr3_length: 14
cdr3_aa: CASSQPGEAGSYGYTF; cdr3_nt: TGTGCCAGCAGCCAGCCAGGGGAGGCGGGGTCCTATGGCTACACCTTC; clone_size: NA; j_call: TRBJ1-2; v_call: TRBV16; d_call: NA; cdr3_length: 16
cdr3_aa: CAWNDGSTNEKLFF; cdr3_nt: TGTGCCTGGAACGACGGATCAACTAATGAAAAACTGTTTTTT; clone_size: once; j_call: TRBJ1-4; v_call: TRBV30; d_call: NA; cdr3_length: 14
cdr3_aa: CAISPTGRRPYEQYF; cdr3_nt: TGTGCCATCAGTCCTACAGGGCGCCGTCCCTACGAGCAGTACTTC; clone_size: few; j_call: TRBJ2-7; v_call: TRBV10-3; d_call: NA; cdr3_length: 15
cdr3_aa: CASSPLGPTYEQYF; cdr3_nt: TGCGCCAGCAGCCCCCTCGGGCCGACCTACGAGCAGTACTTC; clone_size: NA; j_call: TRBJ2-7; v_call: TRBV5-1; d_call: NA; cdr3_length: 14
cdr3_aa: CASSEGQRAGNTIYF; cdr3_nt: TGTGCCAGCAGTGAAGGCCAAAGGGCTGGAAACACCATATATTTT; clone_size: NA; j_call: TRBJ1-3; v_call: TRBV6-1; d_call: NA; cdr3_length: 15
cdr3_aa: CASGTGTTRYEQYF; cdr3_nt: TGTGCCAGCGGGACCGGTACGACCCGCTACGAGCAGTACTTC; clone_size: NA; j_call: TRBJ2-7; v_call: TRBV7-2; d_call: NA; cdr3_length: 14
cdr3_aa: CASSLAGIRETQYF; cdr3_nt: TGTGCCAGCAGCTTGGCCGGGATACGGGAGACCCAGTACTTC; clone_size: NA; j_call: TRBJ2-5; v_call: TRBV5-6; d_call: NA; cdr3_length: 14
cdr3_aa: CAISAGTGGEQYF; cdr3_nt: TGTGCCATCAGTGCCGGGACAGGGGGCGAGCAGTACTTC; clone_size: NA; j_call: TRBJ2-7; v_call: TRBV10-3; d_call: TRBD1; cdr3_length: 13
cdr3_aa: CASSVAPHQTGTSYEQYF; cdr3_nt: TGTGCCAGCAGCGTAGCTCCTCACCAGACAGGGACCTCCTACGAGCAGTACTTC; clone_size: NA; j_call: TRBJ2-7; v_call: TRBV9; d_call: TRBD1; cdr3_length: 18
cdr3_aa: CASSQAWGQGFPYEQYF; cdr3_nt: TGTGCCAGCAGCCAGGCCTGGGGACAGGGATTCCCCTACGAGCAGTACTTC; clone_size: NA; j_call: TRBJ2-7; v_call: TRBV14; d_call: TRBD1; cdr3_length: 17
cdr3_aa: CASSLALQDRASGYTF; cdr3_nt: TGCGCCAGCAGCTTGGCTTTACAGGACAGGGCTTCTGGCTACACCTTC; clone_size: NA; j_call: TRBJ1-2; v_call: TRBV5-1; d_call: TRBD1; cdr3_length: 16
cdr3_aa: CASSMGPGFNHYGYTF; cdr3_nt: TGTGCCAGTAGTATGGGACCAGGGTTTAATCACTATGGCTACACCTTC; clone_size: once; j_call: TRBJ1-2; v_call: TRBV19; d_call: NA; cdr3_length: 16
cdr3_aa: CASSQLGNYGYTF; cdr3_nt: TGCGCCAGCAGCCAACTGGGTAACTATGGCTACACCTTC; clone_size: NA; j_call: TRBJ1-2; v_call: TRBV4-1; d_call: NA; cdr3_length: 13
cdr3_aa: CASSPGGSHEQYF; cdr3_nt: TGTGCCAGCAGCCCCGGGGGCTCTCACGAGCAGTACTTC; clone_size: NA; j_call: TRBJ2-7; v_call: TRBV7-2; d_call: NA; cdr3_length: 13
cdr3_aa: CASSVAPSYEQYF; cdr3_nt: TGTGCCAGCAGCGTAGCCCCCTCCTACGAGCAGTACTTC; clone_size: NA; j_call: TRBJ2-7; v_call: TRBV9; d_call: NA; cdr3_length: 13
cdr3_aa: CASTGETGTKETQYF; cdr3_nt: TGTGCCAGCACTGGAGAGACAGGGACTAAAGAGACCCAGTACTTC; clone_size: NA; j_call: TRBJ2-5; v_call: TRBV21-1; d_call: NA; cdr3_length: 15
cdr3_aa: CASSPPGATNEKLFF; cdr3_nt: TGTGCCAGCTCACCACCGGGGGCAACTAATGAAAAACTGTTTTTT; clone_size: NA; j_call: TRBJ1-4; v_call: TRBV18; d_call: NA; cdr3_length: 15
cdr3_aa: CASSSGGTDTQYF; cdr3_nt: TGCGCCAGCAGCTCGGGAGGGACAGATACGCAGTATTTT; clone_size: NA; j_call: TRBJ2-3; v_call: TRBV5-1; d_call: TRBD2; cdr3_length: 13
cdr3_aa: CASSPAILATNEKLFF; cdr3_nt: TGTGCCAGCTCACCGGCTATTCTTGCAACTAATGAAAAACTGTTTTTT; clone_size: NA; j_call: TRBJ1-4; v_call: TRBV18; d_call: NA; cdr3_length: 16
cdr3_aa: CASSPGTGVQKLFF; cdr3_nt: TGTGCCAGCAGCCCCGGGACAGGGGTCCAAAAACTGTTTTTT; clone_size: NA; j_call: TRBJ1-4; v_call: TRBV7-9; d_call: TRBD1; cdr3_length: 14
cdr3_aa: CASSATESNSPLHF; cdr3_nt: TGTGCCAGCAGCGCTACAGAGTCCAATTCACCCCTCCACTTT; clone_size: NA; j_call: TRBJ1-6; v_call: TRBV7-9; d_call: NA; cdr3_length: 14
cdr3_aa: CASSLAAVQETQYF; cdr3_nt: TGTGCCAGCAGCTTAGCGGCAGTTCAGGAGACCCAGTACTTC; clone_size: NA; j_call: TRBJ2-5; v_call: TRBV7-2; d_call: NA; cdr3_length: 14
cdr3_aa: CAWSRLASNSYEQYF; cdr3_nt: TGTGCCTGGAGTCGACTAGCGAGTAACTCCTACGAGCAGTACTTC; clone_size: NA; j_call: TRBJ2-7; v_call: TRBV30; d_call: TRBD2; cdr3_length: 15